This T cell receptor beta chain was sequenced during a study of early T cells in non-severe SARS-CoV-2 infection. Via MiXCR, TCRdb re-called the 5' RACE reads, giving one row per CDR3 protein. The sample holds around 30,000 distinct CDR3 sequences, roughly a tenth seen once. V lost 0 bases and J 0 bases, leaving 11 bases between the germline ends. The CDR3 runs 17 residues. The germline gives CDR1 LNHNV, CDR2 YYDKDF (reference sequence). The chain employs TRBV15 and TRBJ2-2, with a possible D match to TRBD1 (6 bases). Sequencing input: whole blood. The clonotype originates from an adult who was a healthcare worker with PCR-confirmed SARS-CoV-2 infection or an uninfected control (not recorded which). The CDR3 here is CATSRDLQGPNTGELFF. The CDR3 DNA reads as TGTGCCACCAGCAGAGATCTGCAGGGGCCGAACACCGGGGAGCTGTTTTTT.